The 15 T cell receptor beta chains below all came from one sample that was sequenced in a study of blood T cells in healthy people across ages. Alongside a J-beta primer mix, a sample-barcoded 5' primer served in a second PCR lasting 7 to 11 cycles. TCRdb ran MiXCR on the 5' RACE reads and lists one entry per CDR3 protein. The data show 1,500,000 or so distinct CDR3 sequences, with 59% seen just once and over 5% held by the top ten. Material: blood. These receptors were collected from a man aged 18 to 29 in good health.

This chain joins TRBV30 and TRBJ2-7; 9 bases match TRBD1. The CDR3 runs 14 residues. The germline V gene encodes CDR1 GTSNPN and CDR2 SVGIG (reference sequence). The V gene end was trimmed by 5 bases and the J gene end by 5 bases; junction bases not matched to a gene: 10. The CDR3, as DNA: TGTGCCTGGGACCCCGGGACAGGGAACAACGAGCAGTACTTC. This sequence encodes CAWDPGTGNNEQYF.

This chain links TRBV6-1 with TRBJ1-6; D call uncertain. This CDR3 has 16 residues. Germline loops: CDR1 MNHNS, CDR2 SASEGT. V was clipped by 0 bases and J by 7 bases, with 13 bases between them. The CDR3 DNA reads TGTGCCAGCAGTGAAGCCCCGGGGTTCTCGAATTCACCCCTCCACTTT. Protein sequence: CASSEAPGFSNSPLHF.

In nucleotides, the CDR3 is TGCAGTGCTAGTTTCCCACGGGGCGGGAGTGGTGATACGCAGTATTTT. As protein: CSASFPRGGSGDTQYF. The chain employs TRBV20-1 and TRBJ2-3, with 7 bases fitting TRBD2. V lost 3 bases, J lost 6 bases, and 15 bases stayed unmatched. From germline, CDR1 is DFQATT and CDR2 SNEGSKA (reference sequence). The CDR3 is 16 amino acids.

The chain recombines TRBV4-3 with TRBJ2-3; possible D gene TRBD2, 7 bases. V lost 0 bases, J lost 3 bases, and 16 bases lay in between. CDR3 size: 17 residues. Looked up from germline, CDR1 is LGHNA and CDR2 is YSLEER. This chain's CDR3 is CASSQETGGGQTDTQYF. The CDR3 nucleotides read TGCGCCAGCAGCCAAGAAACCGGCGGGGGACAAACAGATACGCAGTATTTT.

This rearrangement joins TRBV11-2 to TRBJ2-1; 14 positions match TRBD2. J gave up 3 bases and V 1 base, and 8 bases lay outside the gene matches. Germline V CDR1 and CDR2: SGHAT, FQNNGV. The CDR3 spans 19 residues. The CDR3 nucleotides are TGTGCCAGCAGCTTAGGGGGACTAGCGGGGGATCGAAACTACAATGAGCAGTTCTTC. Translating gives CASSLGGLAGDRNYNEQFF.

This clonotype was picked up one time. The rearrangement links TRBV4-1 to TRBJ1-2; 8 bases map to TRBD1. CDR1 and CDR2 (germline): MGHRA, YSYEKL. This CDR3 has 18 amino acids. V lost 2 bases and J lost 3; bases outside the gene matches: 14. The CDR3 nucleotides read TGCGCCAGCAGCCAACTACTACGCCACAGGACAGGGCACTATGGCTACACCTTC. Translating it yields CASSQLLRHRTGHYGYTF.

The rearrangement joins TRBV28 to TRBJ1-2, with unresolved D. This CDR3 has 13 amino acids. V lost 6 bases and J lost 5, with 13 bases in between. The germline gives CDR1 MDHEN, CDR2 SYDVKM. CDR3 sequence (DNA): TGTGCCAGCAGCGACCCCTTAGGGTATGGCTACACCTTC. Translation: CASSDPLGYGYTF.

The chain employs TRBV20-1 and TRBJ2-7, with D possibly matching TRBD2 (5 bases). Germline CDR1 DFQATT, CDR2 SNEGSKA (reference sequence). The CDR3 runs to 14 residues. The V end was cut by 6 bases, the J end by 6 bases, with 21 bases between. DNA of the CDR3: TGCAGTGCAAATCTTGGAGGCTATTTCTCCGAGCAGTACTTC. It encodes CSANLGGYFSEQYF.

This clonotype has only a few counts. This chain links TRBV5-1 with TRBJ2-7, with TRBD1 identical over 9 bases. Germline assignment: CDR1 SGHRS and CDR2 YFSETQ. The trim removed 2 bases at V and 7 bases at J, leaving 7 bases unmatched. There are 14 residues in the CDR3. CDR3 DNA sequence: TGCGCCAGCAGCTTCGGACAGGGGTTGGGAGAGCAGTACTTC. This codes for CASSFGQGLGEQYF.

This clonotype was detected only once. CDR3 DNA: TGTGCCAGCAGCTCACGACAGGGTGGGATCTATGGCTACACCTTC. Translation gives CASSSRQGGIYGYTF. The V call is TRBV7-2, the J call TRBJ1-2; TRBD1 agrees at 7 bases. Germline loops: CDR1 SGHTA, CDR2 FQGNSA. The CDR3 loop spans 15 amino acids. V lost 4 bases, J lost 4 bases, and 9 bases stayed unmatched.

Only a few counts were recorded for this clonotype. Mismatch with germline at one junction end may stem from a read error. This rearrangement joins TRBV20-1 to TRBJ2-1; no firm D call. Germline CDR1 reads DFQATT; CDR2 reads SNEGSKA (reference sequence). The CDR3 runs 15 residues. The CDR3 DNA is TGCAGCGCTACCCCTCACGCCAAAGAGGTTGATGAGCAGTTCTTC. Protein sequence: CSATPHAKEVDEQFF.

V is TRBV6-2 or TRBV6-3 and J is TRBJ1-1, with 7 bases that match TRBD1. V lost 7 bases, J lost 10 bases, and 12 bases stayed unmatched. CDR1 is MNHEY, CDR2 SVGEGT, per germline. The CDR3 totals 13 residues. CDR3 protein: CASKDRDTMGAFF. CDR3 bases: TGTGCCAGCAAAGACAGGGACACGATGGGAGCTTTCTTT.

This clonotype was picked up one time. The germline gene is not matched at one end of the junction; a read error may be the cause. CDR3 sequence (DNA): TGCAGTACTAGAACGGGACGGAACTATGGCTACACCTTC. Amino acids: CSTRTGRNYGYTF. V is TRBV20-1 and J is TRBJ1-2; tentatively, D is TRBD1 (5 bases). This CDR3 contains 13 residues. Per the germline V gene, CDR1 is DFQATT and CDR2 is SNEGSKA (reference sequence).

This clonotype was picked up a small number of times. The chain carries TRBV20-1 and TRBJ2-3, with 12 bases lining up with TRBD2. With V trimmed by 6 bases and J by 4 bases, 5 bases remained unmatched. The germline V gene encodes CDR1 DFQATT and CDR2 SNEGSKA (reference sequence). This CDR3 region has 14 residues. CDR3 protein: CSAWTSGTSDTQYF. The CDR3 nucleotides are TGCAGTGCCTGGACTAGCGGGACCTCAGATACGCAGTATTTT.

The CDR3 is CSVEDSDHGYTF. The CDR3, as DNA: TGCAGCGTTGAAGATTCAGATCATGGCTACACCTTC. This chain connects TRBV29-1 to TRBJ1-2; no clear D. V was cut by 0 bases and J by 6 bases, with 8 bases left in between. CDR3 size: 12 residues. Germline V gives CDR1 SQVTM, CDR2 ANQGSEA.